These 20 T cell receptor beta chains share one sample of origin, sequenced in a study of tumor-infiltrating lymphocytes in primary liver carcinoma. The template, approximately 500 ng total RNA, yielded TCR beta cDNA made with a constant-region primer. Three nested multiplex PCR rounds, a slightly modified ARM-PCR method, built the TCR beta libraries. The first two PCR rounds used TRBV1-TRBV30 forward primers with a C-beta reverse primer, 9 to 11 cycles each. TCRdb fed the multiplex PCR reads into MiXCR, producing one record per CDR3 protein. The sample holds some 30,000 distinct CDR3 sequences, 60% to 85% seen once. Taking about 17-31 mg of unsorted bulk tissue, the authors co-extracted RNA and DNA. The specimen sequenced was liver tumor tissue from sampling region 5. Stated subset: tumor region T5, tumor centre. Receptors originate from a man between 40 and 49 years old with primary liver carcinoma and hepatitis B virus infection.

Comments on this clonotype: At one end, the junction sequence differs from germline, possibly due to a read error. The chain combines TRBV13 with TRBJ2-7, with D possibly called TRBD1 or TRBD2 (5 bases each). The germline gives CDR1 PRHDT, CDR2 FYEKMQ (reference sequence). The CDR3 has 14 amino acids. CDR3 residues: CANSLQLRDPEQYF. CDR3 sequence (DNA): TGTGCCAACAGCTTACAGCTCCGGGACCCCGAGCAGTACTTC.

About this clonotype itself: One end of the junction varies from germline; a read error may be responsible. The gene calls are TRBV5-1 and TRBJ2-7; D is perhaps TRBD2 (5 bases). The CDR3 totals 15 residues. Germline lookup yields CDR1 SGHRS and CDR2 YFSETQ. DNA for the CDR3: TGTGCCAGCAGCTCCACGTCGGGGAGCGCTTACGAGCAGTACTTC. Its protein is CASSSTSGSAYEQYF.

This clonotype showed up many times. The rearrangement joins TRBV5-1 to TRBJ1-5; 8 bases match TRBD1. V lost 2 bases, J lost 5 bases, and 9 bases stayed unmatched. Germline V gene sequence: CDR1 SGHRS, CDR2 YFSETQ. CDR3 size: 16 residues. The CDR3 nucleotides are TGCGCCAGCAGCTTCCCTACCGGACAGGGATATCAGCCCCAGCATTTT. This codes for CASSFPTGQGYQPQHF. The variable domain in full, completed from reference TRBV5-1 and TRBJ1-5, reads KAGVTQTPRYLIKTRGQQVTLSCSPISGHRSVSWYQQTPGQGLQFLFEYFSETQRNKGNFPGRFSGRQFSNSRSEMNVSTLELGDSALYLCASSFPTGQGYQPQHFGDGTRLSIL.

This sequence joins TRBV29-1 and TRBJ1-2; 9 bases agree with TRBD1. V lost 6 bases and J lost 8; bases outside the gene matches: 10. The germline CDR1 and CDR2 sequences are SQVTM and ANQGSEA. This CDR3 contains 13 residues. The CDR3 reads CSVGDREAPGYTF. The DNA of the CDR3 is TGCAGCGTCGGGGACAGGGAAGCGCCAGGCTACACCTTC.

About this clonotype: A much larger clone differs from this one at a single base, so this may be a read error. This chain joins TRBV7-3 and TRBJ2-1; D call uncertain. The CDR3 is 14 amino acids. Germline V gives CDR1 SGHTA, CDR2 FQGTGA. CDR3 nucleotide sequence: TGTGGCAGCAGCTTATCTGACGCACACAATGAGCAGTTCTTC. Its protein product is CGSSLSDAHNEQFF.

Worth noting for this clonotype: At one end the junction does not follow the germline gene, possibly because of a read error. This chain's CDR3 is CASSQGLAGGYGQYF. CDR3 bases: TGCGCCAGCAGCCAAGGACTAGCGGGAGGATACGGGCAGTACTTC. This rearrangement joins TRBV4-1 to TRBJ2-7, with TRBD2 matching over 13 bases. Germline CDR1 MGHRA, CDR2 YSYEKL. The CDR3 is made up of 15 amino acids.

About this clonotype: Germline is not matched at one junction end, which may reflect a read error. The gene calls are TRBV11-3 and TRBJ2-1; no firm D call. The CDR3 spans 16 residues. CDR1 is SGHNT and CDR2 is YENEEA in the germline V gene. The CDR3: CASSSGSRSSYDEQFF. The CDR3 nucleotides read TGTGCCAGTAGCTCAGGCAGCCGGAGCTCCTACGATGAGCAGTTCTTC.

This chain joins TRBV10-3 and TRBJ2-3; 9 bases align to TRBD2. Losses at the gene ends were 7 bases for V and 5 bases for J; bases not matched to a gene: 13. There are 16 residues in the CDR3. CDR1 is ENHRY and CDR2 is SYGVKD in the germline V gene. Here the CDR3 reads CAINGHASGRKDTQYF. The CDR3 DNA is TGTGCCATCAATGGACACGCGAGCGGGAGGAAAGATACGCAGTATTTT.

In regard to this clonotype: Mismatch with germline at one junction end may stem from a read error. CDR3 nucleotides: TGTGTCAGCAGCCAATCTCAGGGGGTGAGACAGCCCCAGCATTTT. It yields the protein CVSSQSQGVRQPQHF. J is TRBJ1-5 and V is TRBV16; 7 positions agree with TRBD1. The CDR3 sequence is 15 residues long. Germline CDR1 KGHSY, CDR2 FQNENV.

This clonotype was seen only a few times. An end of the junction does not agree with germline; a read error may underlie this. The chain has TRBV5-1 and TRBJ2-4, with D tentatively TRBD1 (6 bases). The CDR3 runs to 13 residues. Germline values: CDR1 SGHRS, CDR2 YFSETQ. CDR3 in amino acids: CANSLGTLSIQYF. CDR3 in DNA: TGCGCCAACAGCTTGGGGACATTAAGCATTCAGTACTTC. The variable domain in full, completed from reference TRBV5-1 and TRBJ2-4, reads KAGVTQTPRYLIKTRGQQVTLSCSPISGHRSVSWYQQTPGQGLQFLFEYFSETQRNKGNFPGRFSGRQFSNSRSEMNVSTLELGDSALYLCANSLGTLSIQYFGAGTRLSVL.

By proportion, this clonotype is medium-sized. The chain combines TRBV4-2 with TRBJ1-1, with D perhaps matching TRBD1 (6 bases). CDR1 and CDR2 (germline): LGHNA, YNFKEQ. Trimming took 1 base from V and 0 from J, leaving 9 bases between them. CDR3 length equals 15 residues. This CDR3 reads CASSQGGDMNTEAFF. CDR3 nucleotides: TGTGCCAGCAGCCAAGGCGGGGACATGAACACTGAAGCTTTCTTT.

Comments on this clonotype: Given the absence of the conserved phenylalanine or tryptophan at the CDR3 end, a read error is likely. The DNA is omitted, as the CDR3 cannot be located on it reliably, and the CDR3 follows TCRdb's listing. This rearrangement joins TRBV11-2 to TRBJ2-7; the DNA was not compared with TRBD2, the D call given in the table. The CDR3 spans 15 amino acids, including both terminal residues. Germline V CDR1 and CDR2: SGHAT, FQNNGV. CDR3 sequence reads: CAGSLTFTGGHERYL.

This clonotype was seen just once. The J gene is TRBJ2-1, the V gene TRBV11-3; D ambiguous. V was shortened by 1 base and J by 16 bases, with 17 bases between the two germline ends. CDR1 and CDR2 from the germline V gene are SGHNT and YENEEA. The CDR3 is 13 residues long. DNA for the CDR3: TGTGCCAGCAGCTTAGGGCCCGTGAATGAGCTATTCTTC. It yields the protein CASSLGPVNELFF.

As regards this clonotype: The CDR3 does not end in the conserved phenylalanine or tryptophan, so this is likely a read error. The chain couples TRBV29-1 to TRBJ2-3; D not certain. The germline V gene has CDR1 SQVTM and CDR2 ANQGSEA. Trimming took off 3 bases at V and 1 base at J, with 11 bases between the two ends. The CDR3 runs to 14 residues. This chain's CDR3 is CSVDARCRTDTQYL. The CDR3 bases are TGCAGCGTTGATGCCCGATGTCGCACAGATACGCAGTATCTT.

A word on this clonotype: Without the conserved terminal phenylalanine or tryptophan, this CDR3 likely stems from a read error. The CDR3 DNA reads as TGTGCCGGCAGCCCGGGACTAGGTCTCAATGAGCAGTTCTCC. As protein: CAGSPGLGLNEQFS. This sequence joins TRBV7-9 and TRBJ2-1; 8 bases agree with TRBD2. This CDR3 is built from 14 residues. The germline gives CDR1 SEHNR, CDR2 FQNEAQ (reference sequence).

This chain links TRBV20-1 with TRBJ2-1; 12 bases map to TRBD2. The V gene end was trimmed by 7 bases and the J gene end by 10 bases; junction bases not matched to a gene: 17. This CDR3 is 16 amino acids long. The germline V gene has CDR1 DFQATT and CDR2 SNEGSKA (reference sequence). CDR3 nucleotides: TGCAGTGTTAGTGCCCCGGCTAGCGGGAGGGCCGGGGAGCAGTTCTTC. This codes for CSVSAPASGRAGEQFF.

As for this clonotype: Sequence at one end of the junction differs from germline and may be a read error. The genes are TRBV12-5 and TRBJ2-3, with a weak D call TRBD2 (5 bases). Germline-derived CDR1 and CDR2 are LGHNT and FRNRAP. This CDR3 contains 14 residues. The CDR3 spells CASTDQLGVHTQYF. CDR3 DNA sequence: TGCGCTAGTACCGACCAACTAGGAGTGCATACGCAGTATTTT. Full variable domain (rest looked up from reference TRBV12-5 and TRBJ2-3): DARVTQTPRHKVTEMGQEVTMRCQPILGHNTVFWYRQTMMQGLELLAYFRNRAPLDDSGMPKDRFSAEMPDATLATLKIQPSEPRDSAVYFCASTDQLGVHTQYFGPGTRLTVL.

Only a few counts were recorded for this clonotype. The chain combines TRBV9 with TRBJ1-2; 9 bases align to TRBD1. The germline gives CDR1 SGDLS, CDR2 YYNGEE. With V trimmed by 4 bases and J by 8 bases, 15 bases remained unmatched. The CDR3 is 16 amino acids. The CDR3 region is CASSPRMGNRGQGYTF. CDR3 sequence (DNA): TGTGCCAGCAGCCCCCGGATGGGGAACAGGGGGCAGGGCTACACCTTC.

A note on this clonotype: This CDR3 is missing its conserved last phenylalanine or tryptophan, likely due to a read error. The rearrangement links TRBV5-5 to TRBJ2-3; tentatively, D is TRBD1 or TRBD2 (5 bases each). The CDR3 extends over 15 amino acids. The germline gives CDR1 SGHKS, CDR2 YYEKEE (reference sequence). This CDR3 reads CTSRGTGTYTDTQYY. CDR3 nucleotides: TGTACCAGCAGAGGGACCGGCACCTACACAGATACGCAGTATTAT.

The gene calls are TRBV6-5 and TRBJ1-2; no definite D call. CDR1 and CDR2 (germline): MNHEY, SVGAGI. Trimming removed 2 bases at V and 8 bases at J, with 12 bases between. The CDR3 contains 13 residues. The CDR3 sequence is CASSYRYGEGYTF. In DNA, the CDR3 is TGTGCCAGCAGTTACCGGTATGGCGAAGGCTACACCTTC.